Listed here are 2 T cell receptor beta chains from one sample, sequenced in a study of shared clonotypes between healthy human individuals. Libraries were prepared by immunoSEQ multiplex PCR; TCRdb keeps only in-frame clonotypes and omits some of them. The sample includes fewer than 650,000 clones, over 65% of them seen just once. Source material: PBMCs. These receptors were taken from a woman aged 40-49 years in good health. Some clones in this sample may be carry-over from other donors' samples.

The rearrangement joins TRBV4-1 to TRBJ1-3; a weak D match, TRBD1 (5 bases). CDR3 length: 19 residues. V was pared by 1 base and J by 2 bases, with 21 bases between. Germline V CDR1 and CDR2: MGHRA, YSYEKL. Written as DNA, the CDR3 is TGCGCCAGCAGCCAAGGAGGACTGGTGTTGAGGGGACCTGGAAACACCATATATTTT. This sequence encodes CASSQGGLVLRGPGNTIYF.

The V gene is TRBV18, the J gene TRBJ2-3; a possible D gene is TRBD1 (6 bases). The CDR3 is made up of 14 amino acids. V was cut by 3 bases and J by 4 bases, with 11 bases left in between. CDR1 is KGHSH and CDR2 is LQKENI in the germline V gene. The CDR3 bases are TGTGCCAGCTCACCTCCTGCAGGGGCAGATACGCAGTATTTT. Translation: CASSPPAGADTQYF.